This T cell receptor (beta chain) was recorded in a study of PD-L1 blockade in urothelial cancer. Data came from immunoSEQ multiplex PCR; TCRdb stores just in-frame clones and leaves some out. The sample lists 70,000 to 95,000 clones; about four fifths were seen once. The time point here: pretreatment peripheral blood. Germline V gene sequence: CDR1 MGHDK, CDR2 SYGVNS. Trimming took off 1 base at V and 5 bases at J, with 14 bases between the two ends. This CDR3 region has 16 residues. The chain uses TRBV25-1 and TRBJ2-2, with D maybe TRBD2 (5 bases). The sequenced sample was PBMCs, obtained around atezolizumab (anti-PD-L1) treatment. This receptor was identified in a man in his sixties with urothelial cancer. The CDR3 loop reads CASSELVGRGTGELFF. CDR3 DNA: TGTGCCAGCAGTGAATTAGTGGGGAGAGGGACCGGGGAGCTGTTTTTT.